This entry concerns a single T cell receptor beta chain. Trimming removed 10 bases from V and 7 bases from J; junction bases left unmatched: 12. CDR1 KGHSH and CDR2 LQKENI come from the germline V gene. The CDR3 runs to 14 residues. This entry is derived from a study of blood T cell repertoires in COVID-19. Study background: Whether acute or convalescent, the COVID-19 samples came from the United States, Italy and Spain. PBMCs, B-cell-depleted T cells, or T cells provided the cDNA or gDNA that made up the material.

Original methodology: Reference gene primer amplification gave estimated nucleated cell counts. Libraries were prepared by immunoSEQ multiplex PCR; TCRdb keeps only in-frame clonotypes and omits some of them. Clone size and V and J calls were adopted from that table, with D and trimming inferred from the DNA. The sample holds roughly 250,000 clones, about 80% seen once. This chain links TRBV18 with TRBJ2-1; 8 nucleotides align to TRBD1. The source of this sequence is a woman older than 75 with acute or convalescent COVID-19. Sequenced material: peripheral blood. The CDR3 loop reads CATGQGAQGNEQFF. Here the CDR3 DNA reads TGTGCCACAGGGCAGGGGGCACAGGGAAATGAGCAGTTCTTC.